Presented here are 22 T cell receptor beta chains from one specimen sequenced in a study of T cell responses to AZD1222 COVID-19 vaccine (dated by TCRdb to the early 2020s). The library was obtained by the immunoSEQ multiplex PCR assay. Drawn from immuneACCESS, this table holds only the in-frame rearrangements with V and J called that TCRdb kept. Clones are partly lost; checked studies trace under half to an unresolved V gene and leave the rest unexplained. The sample table holds approximately 92,000 clones, of which around 93% were seen once. The ten most abundant clones make up 6% to 9% of the sample. In the paper's terms, the time point label means: baseline before first vaccination. This material consisted of peripheral blood, taken on day 0 of AZD1222 vaccination. Receptors were obtained from an adult in good health.

The rearrangement uses TRBV12-3 or TRBV12-4 and TRBJ2-1, with no clear D. The ends were cut back, 6 bases at V and 4 bases at J, with 10 bases in the middle. The CDR3 spans 13 residues. The CDR3 DNA is TGTGCCAGCAGCTCCGGCAGGTACAATGAGCAGTTCTTC. Its translation is CASSSGRYNEQFF.

The J gene is TRBJ2-7, the V gene TRBV12-3 or TRBV12-4; D is unresolved. Trimming left V 3 bases short and J 4 bases short, with 10 bases between. The CDR3 has 13 amino acids. Here the CDR3 DNA reads TGTGCCAGCAGTTTTTATTGGTCGTACGAGCAGTACTTC. This translates into CASSFYWSYEQYF.

This clone was picked up a small number of times. The rearrangement uses TRBV28 and TRBJ1-2, with 7 nucleotides matching TRBD1. V lost 4 bases to trimming and J lost 3 bases; unmatched junction nucleotides: 8. The CDR3 is made up of 15 amino acids. CDR1 and CDR2 from the germline V gene are MDHEN and SYDVKM. CDR3: CASSSPYRGDYGYTF. CDR3 nucleotides: TGTGCCAGCAGTTCCCCCTACAGGGGAGACTATGGCTACACCTTC.

This chain connects TRBV5-1 to TRBJ1-3, with D hard to call. V lost 2 bases to trimming and J lost 2 bases, with 8 bases between them. The CDR3 consists of 14 residues. The V gene's germline CDR1 is SGHRS and CDR2 YFSETQ. CDR3 bases: TGCGCCAGCAGCTTTGGGGATCCTGGAAACACCATATATTTT. Its protein is CASSFGDPGNTIYF.

The chain couples TRBV7-9 to TRBJ1-6, with TRBD1 matching 7 bases. In germline, CDR1 is SEHNR, CDR2 FQNEAQ (reference sequence). CDR3 length: 14 amino acids. Trimming removed 5 bases from V and 10 bases from J; junction bases left unmatched: 8. DNA of the CDR3: TGTGCCAGCAGCCCGCGACAGGGCGCATCACCCCTCCACTTT. Translating gives CASSPRQGASPLHF.

The rearrangement links TRBV7-8 to TRBJ2-1; D gene uncertain. The ends were cut back, 5 bases at V and 3 bases at J, with 17 bases in the middle. Germline V gene data show CDR1 as SGHVS and CDR2 as FQNEAQ. This CDR3 is 16 amino acids long. The CDR3, as DNA: TGTGCCAGCAGCCCGGCGACGACCTTGTACTACAATGAGCAGTTCTTC. Amino acids: CASSPATTLYYNEQFF.

The chain combines TRBV18 with TRBJ1-4; D remains ambiguous. CDR3 length: 12 amino acids. The V gene's germline CDR1 is KGHSH and CDR2 LQKENI. The germline V and J ends were trimmed by 3 bases and 14 bases, with 13 bases remaining between them. For the CDR3, the DNA is TGTGCCAGCTCACCTGAGGGAGGGATCCTGTTTTTT. Translating it yields CASSPEGGILFF. Full variable domain (outside the CDR3, taken from reference TRBV18 and TRBJ1-4): NAGVMQNPRHLVRRRGQEARLRCSPMKGHSHVYWYRQLPEEGLKFMVYLQKENIIDESGMPKERFSAEFPKEGPSILRIQQVVRGDSAAYFCASSPEGGILFFGSGTQLSVL.

The rearrangement joins TRBV6-6 to TRBJ1-2, with 9 bases fitting TRBD1. This CDR3 is 16 amino acids long. The germline CDR1 and CDR2 sequences are MNHNY and SVGAGI (reference sequence). V trimming: 7 bases; J trimming: 3 bases; junction bases outside the gene matches: 12. The CDR3 bases are TGTGCCAGCATCAATAAAGGCCGACAGGGGGACTATGGCTACACCTTC. This encodes CASINKGRQGDYGYTF.

This chain uses TRBV5-8 with TRBJ1-2; perhaps TRBD1 as D (6 bases). The CDR3 sequence is 16 residues long. The germline V gene has CDR1 SGHTS and CDR2 YDEGEE. Trimming shortened V by 4 bases and J by 5 bases, and 21 bases separated the two germline ends. The CDR3 loop is CASSRRGRGLKYGYTF. The CDR3 DNA reads TGTGCCAGCAGCCGCCGAGGGAGGGGGTTGAAGTATGGCTACACCTTC.

This sequence joins TRBV18 and TRBJ2-7; D gene ambiguous. This CDR3 comprises 15 residues. Germline V gene data show CDR1 as KGHSH and CDR2 as LQKENI. The V end was cut by 2 bases, the J end by 0 bases, with 11 bases between. The CDR3 nucleotides read TGTGCCAGCTCACCAGCCGGGCGTACCTCCTACGAGCAGTACTTC. It is translated as CASSPAGRTSYEQYF. Together with reference TRBV18 and TRBJ2-7, the CDR3 gives the full variable domain: NAGVMQNPRHLVRRRGQEARLRCSPMKGHSHVYWYRQLPEEGLKFMVYLQKENIIDESGMPKERFSAEFPKEGPSILRIQQVVRGDSAAYFCASSPAGRTSYEQYFGPGTRLTVT.

The V gene is TRBV12-3 or TRBV12-4, the J gene TRBJ2-3; TRBD1 is a possible D gene (5 bases). The CDR3 runs 12 residues. V lost 6 bases and J lost 5, with 9 bases in between. Here the CDR3 DNA reads TGTGCCAGCAGGGCAGGGTTAGATACGCAGTATTTT. Translation gives CASRAGLDTQYF.

This clone is a singleton in its sample. This chain uses TRBV5-8 with TRBJ1-2; 9 bases are a match to TRBD1. The ends lost 3 bases at V and 2 bases at J; junction bases unmatched: 2. This CDR3 has 14 amino acids. Germline CDR1 and CDR2: SGHTS and YDEGEE. For the CDR3, the DNA is TGTGCCAGCAGCTCGGGACAGGGAAACTATGGCTACACCTTC. Protein: CASSSGQGNYGYTF. Variable domain in full (rest from reference TRBV5-8 and TRBJ1-2): EAGVTQSPTHLIKTRGQQATLRCSPISGHTSVYWYQQALGLGLQFLLWYDEGEERNRGNFPPRFSGRQFPNYSSELNVNALELEDSALYLCASSSGQGNYGYTFGSGTRLTVV.

The CDR3 nucleotides are TGTGCCAGGGGGACTAGCGTGAATGAGCAGTTCTTC. Amino acid sequence: CARGTSVNEQFF. The chain is built from TRBV2 and TRBJ2-1; 10 nucleotides match TRBD2. The CDR3 has 12 amino acids. In germline, CDR1 is SNHLY, CDR2 FYNNEI. V lost 9 bases to trimming and J lost 7 bases; unmatched junction nucleotides: 3.

The chain carries TRBV28 and TRBJ2-7, with TRBD1 as a possible D gene (6 bases). Germline V lookup: CDR1 MDHEN, CDR2 SYDVKM. The CDR3 has 17 amino acids. The ends were cut back, 1 base at V and 3 bases at J, with 19 bases in the middle. CDR3 sequence (DNA): TGTGCCAGCAGTTTATCGAGTCCGGGGCAGGGGAGCTACGAGCAGTACTTC. Translating gives CASSLSSPGQGSYEQYF.

The table lists this clone with a count of one. The chain links TRBV3-1 (or the pseudogene TRBV3-2) to TRBJ2-1, with TRBD2 matching over 7 bases. V shed 3 bases and J 6 bases; nucleotides not matched to a gene: 14. The germline CDR1 and CDR2 sequences are LGHDT and YNNKEL (reference sequence). This CDR3 has 17 amino acids. The CDR3 protein is CASSHAASGYGVNEQFF. CDR3 DNA sequence: TGTGCCAGCAGCCATGCGGCTAGCGGTTACGGGGTCAATGAGCAGTTCTTC.

The chain uses TRBV9 and TRBJ2-1; no definite D call. V gave up 1 base and J gave up 5 bases, with 7 bases separating them. The CDR3 sequence is 13 residues long. Germline V gene sequence: CDR1 SGDLS, CDR2 YYNGEE. The DNA of the CDR3 is TGTGCCAGCAGCGTATATAAAAACAATGAGCAGTTCTTC. The encoded protein is CASSVYKNNEQFF.

The CDR3 DNA reads as TGTGCCTCCGCATCCACCGGGGAGCTGTTTTTT. It translates to CASASTGELFF. This chain joins TRBV27 and TRBJ2-2; unclear D gene. This CDR3 has 11 amino acids. Trimming left V 11 bases short and J 4 bases short, with 8 bases between. In germline, CDR1 is MNHEY, CDR2 SMNVEV (reference sequence).

J is TRBJ1-6 and V is TRBV10-3; the D gene is possibly TRBD1 (5 bases). The germline CDR1 and CDR2 sequences are ENHRY and SYGVKD. V was shortened by 10 bases and J by 0 bases, with 19 bases between the two germline ends. This CDR3 is 17 amino acids long. CDR3 protein: CATRSHAGFSYNSPLHF. DNA for the CDR3: TGTGCCACCAGATCACACGCAGGGTTCTCCTATAATTCACCCCTCCACTTT.

This chain links TRBV7-8 with TRBJ1-6; 8 bases are shared with TRBD1. The CDR3 covers 15 residues. Germline trimming cut 5 bases from V and 7 bases from J; bases unmatched to any gene: 7. The germline CDR1 and CDR2 sequences are SGHVS and FQNEAQ. The CDR3 region is CASSLRQGWNSPLHF. DNA for the CDR3: TGTGCCAGCAGCCTACGACAGGGGTGGAATTCACCCCTCCACTTT. The complete variable domain, with remaining parts taken from reference TRBV7-8 and TRBJ1-6, reads GAGVSQSPRYKVAKRGQDVALRCDPISGHVSLFWYQQALGQGPEFLTYFQNEAQLDKSGLPSDRFFAERPEGSVSTLKIQRTQQEDSAVYLCASSLRQGWNSPLHFGNGTRLTVT.

CDR3 amino acids: CASSGTVFGPQHF. The CDR3 nucleotides are TGTGCCAGCAGCGGAACAGTCTTCGGGCCCCAGCATTTT. The chain carries TRBV7-2 and TRBJ1-5, with D unresolved. Looked up from germline, CDR1 is SGHTA and CDR2 is FQGNSA. The CDR3 contains 13 residues. V shed 5 bases and J shed 9 bases, with 14 bases lying between them.

In its sample, this clone was seen a few times. The rearrangement uses TRBV6-5 and TRBJ1-3, with 10 bases fitting TRBD1. Germline loops: CDR1 MNHEY, CDR2 SVGAGI. The CDR3 is made up of 15 amino acids. With V trimmed by 6 bases and J by 0 bases, 2 bases remained unmatched. CDR3 in DNA: TGTGCCAGCAGCCGGGACAGGGGCTCTGGAAACACCATATATTTT. This gives the protein CASSRDRGSGNTIYF.

This rearrangement joins TRBV23-1 to TRBJ2-1; 7 bases agree with TRBD1. TRBV23-1 is an ORF, and what it does is uncertain. CDR3 length: 13 amino acids. Unmatched junction bases numbered 10, after V lost 9 bases and J lost 8 bases. This CDR3 is CARCTGQGDEQFF. For the CDR3, the DNA is TGCGCCAGATGTACAGGGCAGGGGGATGAGCAGTTCTTC.